This section outlines one T cell receptor (beta chain) sequence together with its context. V was clipped by 7 bases and J by 8 bases, with 11 bases between them. Germline-derived CDR1 and CDR2 are MNHEY and SVGAGI. This CDR3 is 11 amino acids long. The sample comes from a study of cytotoxic CD8 clonotypes in ibrutinib-treated CLL. The data were produced by immunoSEQ multiplex PCR, yet TCRdb's version contains in-frame clones alone and is incomplete. The sample has 330,000 or so clones; about 64% are singletons. This chain uses TRBV6-5 with TRBJ1-2; possible D gene TRBD1, 5 bases. This clonotype was obtained from a human donor with chronic lymphocytic leukemia. Sample: PBMCs, taken after 36 months of ibrutinib treatment. This CDR3 is CASTGAGGYTF. The DNA of the CDR3 is TGTGCCAGCACCGGGGCAGGGGGCTACACCTTC.